This T cell receptor beta chain was captured in a study of graft-versus-host responses after intestinal transplantation. Generated by immunoSEQ multiplex PCR, the TCRdb table keeps only in-frame clones and is missing some. The table has about 17,000 clones, around 41% seen once. This clone came up a few times. Deletions cut 0 bases from V and 3 bases from J, with 12 bases between. Germline loops: CDR1 LGHNA, CDR2 YNFKEQ. CDR3 length equals 15 residues. Each mixed lymphocyte reaction held around 200,000 CFSE-labeled responders and around 200,000 irradiated violet-dye-labeled stimulators. The chain uses TRBV4-2 and TRBJ2-7; D not resolved. The origin of this receptor is a human patient who received an intestinal transplant. The sample here was alloreactive CD8+ T cells from a mixed lymphocyte reaction culture, taken before intestinal transplant. As to subset: CFSE-low proliferating T cells sorted from approximately six-day pre-transplant mixed lymphocyte reaction (GvH or HvG direction). The CDR3 reads CASSQEVGGDYEQYF. CDR3 DNA sequence: TGTGCCAGCAGCCAAGAGGTGGGCGGAGACTACGAGCAGTACTTC.